This record covers a single T cell receptor beta chain. Its cognate antigen is unknown. An immunoSEQ assay, version v3.0, was performed at survey level. Profiled with immunoSEQ multiplex PCR; TCRdb holds only in-frame clones, not every one. Altogether approximately 29,000 clones are present, about 85% being singletons, with the ten largest covering roughly 13%. Germline V CDR1 and CDR2: MNHEY, SMNVEV (reference sequence). Unmatched junction bases numbered 6, after V lost 1 base and J lost 5 bases. This CDR3 region has 15 residues. The data belong to a study of long-term antiretroviral therapy in people with HIV. Findings and limits, study-wide: Repertoires in HIV (unlike those of controls) had narrower CDR3 length ranges.

Roughly 0.85-10 million cryopreserved PBMC were held in samples before DNA extraction. The chain uses TRBV27 and TRBJ1-1; 8 bases align to TRBD1. The receptor comes from a man between 18 and 35 years old with HIV. The sequencing used unsorted PBMCs, collected 1.1 years after starting antiretroviral therapy. The CDR3 spells CASSLFQGALTEAFF. For the CDR3, the DNA is TGTGCCAGCAGTTTATTTCAGGGGGCTTTAACTGAAGCTTTCTTT.